This paragraph reports one T cell receptor (beta chain). Its antigen is still unknown. No quality values exist for individual bases; no much larger clone is one base distant. This entry comes from a study of cytomegalovirus exposure and HLA in healthy donors listed by TCRdb under 2017. Notes on the research overall: An earlier analysis of some 600 of the donors reported 276 Gb of sequence data and around 100 million unique TCR beta sequences obtained from 150 million to 200 million T cells. Around 320 gigabases of sequencing data and some 85 million unique TCR sequences were included in an early release covering 500 to 750 HLA-typed donors. On average, around 200,000 unique TCR beta nucleotide sequences were sequenced per donor among about 400 genotyped donors of the cohort, with roughly 19% of those sequences being non-productive. The study profiled the T cell repertoires of more than 500 subjects by immunosequencing and related them to cytomegalovirus serostatus. The study aimed to test whether signatures of past pathogen exposure could be identified by cataloging public T cell receptors. The genetic ancestry cluster associated with self-reported Caucasian donors included approximately 85% of the roughly 400 genotyped donors. Every repertoire in the discovery cohort had been generated on one and the same sequencing platform. To decide whether each TCR beta V gene segment behaved as functional or pseudogenic, an earlier analysis of some 570 of the donors relied on high-throughput TCR beta sequencing. Alongside the repertoire data, information on donor age, sex, ethnicity and CMV serostatus was compiled. The number of donors typed differed by locus, with roughly 620-630 for A, B, C, DRB1 and DQB1, more than 500 for DQA1, about 610 for DPA1, and about 450 for DPB1. In a later analysis, previously published TCR beta repertoires from 500 to 750 donors were re-analyzed and high-resolution HLA genotyping was added so that TCR occurrence patterns could be studied. High-throughput TCR immunosequencing, statistical association of individual TCRs with disease status, and machine learning were combined to predict cytomegalovirus infection status. Rather than drawing on any new phenotypic data, the later analysis identified candidate immune exposures from TCR beta sequences and the way those sequences occurred across donors. HLA typing included class I and class II loci at four-digit resolution. A later genetic analysis used genome-wide SNP genotypes for about 65% of the 666 donors, treating that subset as a discovery cohort. Roughly five DR-DQ haplotypes were handled as single units for association and clustering because linkage in the cohort was strong. In addition to the first cohort of hundreds of subjects, a separate validation cohort of 120 different subjects was used.

The library came from the immunoSEQ multiplex PCR assay. For the multiplex PCR, a mixture combining 60 forward primers for TCR Vbeta segments and 13 reverse primers for TCR Jbeta segments was used. The CDR3 region of rearranged TCR beta genes was amplified from genomic DNA by a multiplex PCR assay. The Illumina HiSeq System was used to sequence the amplified TCR beta libraries as 87-base-pair reads. Processing in the source paper ran as follows. A later analysis tallied approximately 87 million unique TCR beta chains across the 550 to 850 repertoires, and roughly 11 million of those chains were shared by two or more donors. To remove PCR and sequencing errors, raw reads were error-corrected and collapsed into unique sequences using a nearest-neighbor algorithm that merged closely related sequences. To assign V, D and J gene segments, CDR3 sequences were aligned to IMGT reference sequences. For a sequence to be retained, at least a six-nucleotide match to both a V gene segment and a J gene segment was required. Rearrangements were classified as productive when the CDR3 lacked stop codons and remained in frame with V and J, and all other rearrangements were classified as non-productive. Following IMGT convention, CDR3 was defined as the stretch from the second conserved V-encoded cysteine up to the conserved J-encoded phenylalanine. The earlier analysis of approximately 500 of the donors excluded sequences that lacked an unambiguous match to a single V gene segment. An earlier analysis of 500 to 600 of the donors classified V segments as functional when productive rearrangements were above 56.7% and as segregating when the standard deviation between donors was above 5%. A statistical classification framework was built to diagnose cytomegalovirus status from the catalog of TCR beta chain sequences. In a later analysis, TCR nucleotide sequences were compared against IMGT/GENE-DB human TR gene sequences so that V and J genes could be assigned. Using the TCRdist pipeline, a later analysis assigned CDR3 sequences along with most-parsimonious VDJ recombination scenarios. A later analysis defined each TCR beta chain by its CDR3 amino acid sequence plus V-gene family, and excluded reads lacking a unique V-gene family. In a later analysis, 450 to 600 highly shared, low-generation-probability nucleotide sequences were removed to address suspected cross-contamination and a sequencing artifact. For each public chain, a later analysis derived a clonal expansion index from normalized ranks of inferred template counts within each repertoire. In a later analysis, generation probabilities were computed using a VDJ recombination model fitted to out-of-frame rearrangements, and the results were checked against IGoR. In a later analysis, TCR-TCR, TCR-HLA and TCR-CMV co-occurrence was scored with hypergeometric tests, and a repertoire-size bias correction was applied to TCR pairs. To estimate false discovery rates, a later analysis permuted the HLA or CMV assignments 20 times. In a later analysis, co-occurring TCRs were grouped using DBSCAN, and TCRdist sequence similarity was added for clustering within HLA-allele-positive subsets. Repertoires with fewer than 30,000 or more than 120,000 public chains, plus five repertoires with anomalous nucleotide sharing, were excluded from co-occurrence clustering. TCRdb limited this immuneACCESS table to in-frame rearrangements with V and J called. A share of clones is missing; checked studies link under half to unresolved V genes, and the rest is unexplained. Clone size and V and J calls were adopted from that table, with D and trimming inferred from the DNA. For this sample the table gives 95,000 to 150,000 clones, of which roughly 80% were detected only once. Of the sample, more than 8% is held by the ten largest clones.

V ends up 1 base short and J 6 bases short, with an unmatched junction base count of 7. CDR1 SGHTA and CDR2 FQGTGA were looked up in the germline V gene. From cysteine to phenylalanine, the CDR3 is 16 amino acids long. Only CDR3 DNA is held: 48 bases, read in frame from base 1. In total, 630 or so healthy bone marrow donors made up the cohort. At the time of sampling, every cohort member was nominally healthy, though immune exposures that went unrecorded were likely present. The donor tested CMV seropositive and was one of the 289 seropositive cohort members. A peripheral blood sample was collected from each donor, and TCR beta sequencing was performed on peripheral blood mononuclear cells. Genomic DNA extraction from the blood cell samples was performed with the Qiagen DNeasy Blood Extraction Kit. Broader findings and caveats from the paper: It was suggested by the authors that the approach could potentially be generalized to other disease states and immunological phenotypes. Some IMGT-functional V segments, including TRBV6-2 and TRBV6-3, could not be told apart with the 87-base-pair reads, so those segments were excluded. In a later analysis, most CMV-associated TCR beta chains were found to appear HLA-restricted, with HLA associations seemingly driven largely by CMV exposure. A later analysis found that TCR association rates varied across HLA loci, with DRB1 alleles showing the most associated TCRs and HLA-C alleles the fewest. The sequencing pipeline was judged likely to have produced a cluster of highly shared sequence variants as a technical artifact. While some public TCRs were present in many individuals, most TCR sequences turned up only very rarely across donors. When HLA alleles, especially DR and DQ, strongly co-occurred, attributing TCR associations to individual alleles was difficult. An earlier analysis of some 590 of the donors showed that most TCR beta V segments appeared in productive rearrangements either about 87% or about 30% of the time, which broadly matched IMGT annotations. The study gave a list of 150 to 200 TCR beta chains associated with cytomegalovirus. Compared with equally common non-associated chains, HLA-associated TCR beta chains in a later analysis were more clonally expanded and had lower generation probabilities. The classifier was reported to diagnose cytomegalovirus status with high specificity and sensitivity in both the original and validation cohorts. A further reported finding was that TCR beta sequences accurately predicted the HLA-A and HLA-B alleles for most subjects in the first cohort. A later analysis associated approximately 17,000 TCR beta sequences with specific HLA alleles at a false discovery rate of 0.05. Because some donors lacked HLA typing at each locus, the association tests relied only on the typed subset. According to a later genetic analysis, donors in an Asian-associated ancestry cluster had fewer N-insertions in productive TCRs than the approximately 670-donor mean. An association between a missense DCLRE1C variant and V-gene and J-gene trimming of TCR beta chains was found in a later genetic analysis and replicated in an independent cohort. Correlated functional status among segregating V segments might be attributable to linkage disequilibrium, but an unknown experimental factor could not be ruled out. Because counts were too low, approximately 18 rarely observed V segments, including chromosome 9 orphons, were excluded from the earlier analysis of around 590 of the donors. Only TCR beta chains were sequenced in this cohort, and the absence of alpha or paired-chain data limited detectable features. In vitro tests confirmed that three of the cytomegalovirus-associated TCR beta chains recognize cytomegalovirus antigens. Several of the top co-occurrence clusters appeared to be linked to parvovirus B19, influenza, CMV and Epstein-Barr virus, according to a later analysis. CMV serostatus was the only immune exposure information available for the cohort. Presence/absence analyses assumed roughly uniform sequencing depth across donors, an assumption that may not hold.

The specimen was PBMCs. The TCR was taken from a female donor in good health and CMV-seropositive. The sequence is built from TRBV7-3 and TRBJ2-2, with TRBD2 identical over 8 junction bases. The CDR3 reads as follows: CASSLMAGGLAGELFF. The DNA is as follows: TGTGCCAGCAGCTTAATGGCGGGGGGCTTGGCCGGGGAGCTGTTTTTT.